The 22 T cell receptor beta chains presented below share a single source sample, sequenced in a study of CD8+CD57+ T cells in acquired aplastic anemia. For CDR3 and TCR beta VDJ profiling, genomic DNA was the template used. Each CDR3 protein is one row after TCRdb ran MiXCR on the reads. Found here are approximately 250,000 distinct CDR3 sequences, around 82% of them singletons; the top ten hold 35% to 50%. Sequencing involved patients with CD8+CD57+ cell expansion previously shown by flow cytometry. Sequenced: sorted CD4+, CD8+, or CD8+CD57+ T cells (not recorded which) from PBMCs. These receptors all stem from a human donor with aplastic anemia.

The gene calls are TRBV9 and TRBJ1-1; possibly TRBD1 for D (5 bases). CDR3 length: 13 residues. V was cut by 6 bases and J by 8 bases, with 17 bases left in between. Germline V lookup: CDR1 SGDLS, CDR2 YYNGEE. CDR3 sequence: CASTQRGELEAFF. The CDR3 nucleotides are TGTGCCAGCACCCAACGGGGGGAACTCGAAGCTTTCTTT. Supplemented by reference TRBV9 and TRBJ1-1, the full variable domain reads DSGVTQTPKHLITATGQRVTLRCSPRSGDLSVYWYQQSLDQGLQFLIQYYNGEERAKGNILERFSAQQFPDLHSELNLSSLELGDSALYFCASTQRGELEAFFGQGTRLTVV.

The table lists this clonotype with a few counts. The chain couples TRBV6-4 to TRBJ1-6; TRBD1 agrees at 8 bases. The germline V gene has CDR1 MRHNA and CDR2 SNTAGT. V was clipped by 5 bases and J by 7 bases; unmatched bases: 10. This CDR3 contains 16 residues. Here the CDR3 DNA reads TGTGCCAGCAGTCAATCAGGACAGGGAAGAAATTCACCCCTCCACTTT. It encodes CASSQSGQGRNSPLHF.

As to this clonotype: Mismatch with germline at one junction end may stem from a read error. The genes are TRBV7-2 and TRBJ1-2; 7 nucleotides align to TRBD1. Germline lookup yields CDR1 SGHTA and CDR2 FQGNSA. This CDR3 comprises 15 residues. CDR3 amino acids: CASSLTGCADYGHTF. DNA of the CDR3: TGTGCCAGCAGTTTGACAGGGTGCGCCGACTATGGCCACACCTTC. The whole variable domain, filled in from reference TRBV7-2 and TRBJ1-2, reads GAGVSQSPSNKVTEKGKDVELRCDPISGHTALYWYRQSLGQGLEFLIYFQGNSAPDKSGLPSDRFSAERTGGSVSTLTIQRTQQEDSAVYLCASSLTGCADYGHTFGSGTRLTVV.

This rearrangement joins TRBV19 to TRBJ2-6; D is possibly TRBD1 (6 bases). Germline V CDR1 and CDR2: LNHDA, SQIVND (reference sequence). V shed 10 bases and J shed 2 bases, with 21 bases lying between them. The CDR3 spans 17 residues. The CDR3 sequence: CAKLKSGASAGANVLTF. Written as DNA, the CDR3 is TGTGCCAAGCTGAAGTCAGGGGCGAGCGCTGGGGCCAACGTCCTGACTTTC. Drawing the rest from reference TRBV19 and TRBJ2-6, the complete variable domain is DGGITQSPKYLFRKEGQNVTLSCEQNLNHDAMYWYRQDPGQGLRLIYYSQIVNDFQKGDIAEGYSVSREKKESFPLTVTSAQKNPTAFYLCAKLKSGASAGANVLTFGAGSRLTVL.

The rearrangement joins TRBV7-8 to TRBJ2-7, with TRBD2 as a possible D gene (6 bases). Germline CDR1 reads SGHVS; CDR2 reads FQNEAQ. The CDR3 extends over 11 amino acids. V lost 8 bases and J lost 4, with 9 bases in between. The CDR3 region is CASGTEYEQYF. The CDR3 bases are TGTGCCAGCGGGACTGAGTACGAGCAGTACTTC.

Only a few counts were recorded for this clonotype. The chain is built from TRBV5-1 and TRBJ2-1; TRBD1 agrees at 10 bases. Germline V gene lookup returns CDR1 SGHRS and CDR2 YFSETQ. V dropped 0 bases and J dropped 8; count of bases not matched to a gene: 8. The CDR3 runs to 16 residues. CDR3 in DNA: TGCGCCAGCAGCTTGGCCCAGGGACAGGGGAGCGATGAGCAGTTCTTC. Amino acid sequence: CASSLAQGQGSDEQFF.

Only a few counts were recorded for this clonotype. V and J are TRBV12-3 or TRBV12-4 and TRBJ1-4; no definite D call. Deletions cut 10 bases from V and 4 bases from J, with 25 bases between. CDR3 size: 17 residues. The CDR3 coding sequence is TGTGCCATCAGCTCGTCTTCAGGAGAACAAATTAATGAAAAACTGTTTTTT. Protein: CAISSSSGEQINEKLFF.

In its sample, this clonotype was seen a few times. This chain links TRBV7-6 with TRBJ1-6; 8 nucleotides match TRBD1. This CDR3 spans 14 amino acids. Germline CDR1 and CDR2: SGHVS and FNYEAQ. Trimming cost V 4 bases and J 13 bases; bases outside gene matches: 9. The CDR3 sequence: CASSSDRGTSPLHF. CDR3 DNA sequence: TGTGCCAGCAGCTCTGACAGGGGCACTTCTCCCCTCCACTTT.

This chain joins TRBV7-9 and TRBJ2-7; 7 bases fit TRBD2. The CDR3 extends over 15 amino acids. The germline gives CDR1 SEHNR, CDR2 FQNEAQ (reference sequence). V lost 6 bases and J lost 2; bases outside the gene matches: 10. The CDR3 sequence is CASSPAGTTTYEQYF. The CDR3 nucleotides are TGTGCCAGCAGTCCAGCCGGGACTACAACCTACGAGCAGTACTTC.

The chain combines TRBV5-1 with TRBJ2-4, with D hard to call. CDR3 length equals 12 residues. V lost 2 bases, J lost 15 bases, and 15 bases lay in between. The germline gives CDR1 SGHRS, CDR2 YFSETQ. The CDR3 loop reads CASSFAENTGYF. The CDR3 bases are TGCGCCAGCAGCTTTGCTGAGAACACCGGGTACTTC.

For this clonotype: Because the CDR3's place on the DNA is in doubt, the DNA is left out and the CDR3 is given as listed by TCRdb. The genes are TRBV19 and TRBJ2-2; the table's D call, TRBD1, was not checked against the DNA. The CDR3 adds up to 17 amino acids, both ends counted. Germline CDR1 and CDR2: LNHDA and SQIVND (reference sequence). CDR3 sequence: CASSRGFLGNQPQHFVF.

This clonotype was seen a handful of times. The V and J genes are TRBV24-1 and TRBJ2-5; 7 positions match TRBD1. V lost 4 bases, J lost 3 bases, and 10 bases stayed unmatched. Germline assignment: CDR1 KGHDR and CDR2 SFDVKD. The CDR3 contains 16 residues. CDR3 bases: TGTGCCACCAGTGACAAGAAAACAGGGGTCGAAGAGACCCAGTACTTC. This translates into CATSDKKTGVEETQYF.

The chain employs TRBV5-4 and TRBJ1-5, with D unclear. Germline loops: CDR1 SGHNT, CDR2 YYREEE (reference sequence). The CDR3 totals 15 residues. Trimming stripped 0 bases from V and 4 bases from J, with 11 bases between. CDR3 DNA sequence: TGTGCCAGCAGCTTGGGCAGCGGCCGAAATCAGCCCCAGCATTTT. Its protein product is CASSLGSGRNQPQHF.

There are a few counts of this clonotype. This chain uses TRBV7-2 with TRBJ1-5, with 7 bases aligning to TRBD1. The CDR3 is 13 amino acids. Germline CDR1 reads SGHTA; CDR2 reads FQGNSA. V gave up 6 bases and J gave up 3 bases; unmatched junction bases: 2. CDR3 protein: CASRGQNNQPQHF. Here the CDR3 DNA reads TGTGCCAGCAGGGGACAGAACAATCAGCCCCAGCATTTT. Full variable domain (outside the CDR3, taken from reference TRBV7-2 and TRBJ1-5): GAGVSQSPSNKVTEKGKDVELRCDPISGHTALYWYRQSLGQGLEFLIYFQGNSAPDKSGLPSDRFSAERTGGSVSTLTIQRTQQEDSAVYLCASRGQNNQPQHFGDGTRLSIL.

This chain joins TRBV19 and TRBJ2-3, with D unresolved. Near its end, the DNA agrees better with TRBJ1-5, so the J call may be wrong. From germline, CDR1 is LNHDA and CDR2 SQIVND (reference sequence). This CDR3 comprises 14 residues. This chain's CDR3 is CASSIASGTYNQHF. In DNA form, the CDR3 reads TGTGCCAGTAGTATAGCGAGCGGTACCTATAATCAGCATTTT.

V is TRBV7-2 and J is TRBJ2-3; 10 bases fit TRBD1. The CDR3 spans 14 residues. J gave up 15 bases and V 3 bases, and 12 bases lay outside the gene matches. Germline V gene data show CDR1 as SGHTA and CDR2 as FQGNSA. In DNA, the CDR3 is TGTGCCAGCAGCTTGACAGGGGGCGCCGACTTCAGCTATTTT. The encoded protein is CASSLTGGADFSYF.

The rearrangement links TRBV15 to TRBJ2-5; TRBD2 matches at 11 bases. CDR1 is LNHNV and CDR2 is YYDKDF in the germline V gene (reference sequence). After removal of 4 bases from V and 5 bases from J, the junction contained 6 bases not matched to a gene. The CDR3 runs to 15 residues. The CDR3 DNA reads TGTGCCACCAGCACAGAACTAGCGGGGGCGGAGACCCAGTACTTC. It is translated as CATSTELAGAETQYF.

This clonotype was recorded only once. The rearrangement uses TRBV7-2 and TRBJ2-7; 8 bases agree with TRBD1. CDR3 length equals 18 residues. Losses at the gene ends were 3 bases for V and 1 base for J; bases not matched to a gene: 14. Germline V gene sequence: CDR1 SGHTA, CDR2 FQGNSA. Here the CDR3 DNA reads TGTGCCAGCAGCTTTCCAGGGGGCGCCGCAGCCGTTTCCTACGAGCAGTACGTC. Amino acids: CASSFPGGAAAVSYEQYV.

About this clonotype: The CDR3 does not close with the conserved phenylalanine or tryptophan, likely indicating a read error. Because the CDR3's place on the DNA is in doubt, the DNA is left out and the CDR3 is given as listed by TCRdb. The V gene is TRBV2, the J gene TRBJ2-5; the table assigns TRBD1, which was not confirmed against the DNA. Germline V gives CDR1 SNHLY, CDR2 FYNNEI. The CDR3 region is 14 residues in length, termini included. CDR3 sequence reads: CASGDVSSEEFYGP.

A word on this clonotype: The junction does not match germline at one end; this may be a read error. The rearrangement joins TRBV7-4 to TRBJ2-2; D is perhaps TRBD2 (6 bases). The CDR3 totals 12 residues. Germline loops: CDR1 SGHVT, CDR2 SQSDAQ. This CDR3 reads CASSLAPGEVFF. In DNA, the CDR3 is TGTGCCAGCAGCTTAGCGCCCGGGGAGGTGTTTTTT.

As to this clonotype: Lacking the conserved final phenylalanine or tryptophan, this CDR3 likely reflects a read error. V is TRBV5-4 and J is TRBJ2-1, with D possibly matching TRBD2 (6 bases). The germline V gene encodes CDR1 SGHNT and CDR2 YYREEE (reference sequence). This CDR3 has 16 residues. V lost 2 bases and J lost 8, with 20 bases in between. The DNA for the CDR3 is TGTGCCAGCAGCTTTAGTAGCGGAAACGGTCAGGATGAGCAGTTCCTC. Its translation: CASSFSSGNGQDEQFL.

The rearrangement uses TRBV9 and TRBJ2-3; 11 positions agree with TRBD2. CDR1 SGDLS and CDR2 YYNGEE come from the germline V gene. The CDR3 covers 14 residues. Trimming took 7 bases from V and 6 from J; bases not matched to a gene: 7. This CDR3 reads CASCSGLAVDTQYF. The CDR3 DNA reads as TGTGCCAGCTGTTCGGGACTAGCGGTCGATACGCAGTATTTT.